The 20 T cell receptor beta chains in this list originate from one sample, sequenced in a study of T cell responses to AZD1222 COVID-19 vaccine. Clones were sequenced by immunoSEQ multiplex PCR, and TCRdb holds only the in-frame ones, with some missing. The table shows fewer than 120,000 clones, with about 94% occurring only once. The sequenced sample was peripheral blood, obtained 28 days after the second AZD1222 dose. These receptors were taken from an adult who received the AZD1222 COVID-19 vaccine.

The gene calls are TRBV18 and TRBJ2-7; no clear D gene. Trimming pared 0 bases from V and 5 bases from J, leaving 8 bases between. CDR3 length equals 13 residues. Germline-derived CDR1 and CDR2 are KGHSH and LQKENI. Here the CDR3 reads CASSPPAEDEQYF. CDR3 nucleotides: TGTGCCAGCTCACCACCAGCTGAGGACGAGCAGTACTTC.

CDR3 nucleotide sequence: TGTGCCAGCAGCTTACGACAGGGATCGAACACTGAAGCTTTCTTT. Translating it yields CASSLRQGSNTEAFF. The J gene is TRBJ1-1, the V gene TRBV7-8; TRBD1 matches 7 bases. CDR3 length: 15 amino acids. Germline lookup yields CDR1 SGHVS and CDR2 FQNEAQ. J lost 1 base, V lost 2 bases, and 4 bases had no gene match. The full variable domain, completed using reference TRBV7-8 and TRBJ1-1, is GAGVSQSPRYKVAKRGQDVALRCDPISGHVSLFWYQQALGQGPEFLTYFQNEAQLDKSGLPSDRFFAERPEGSVSTLKIQRTQQEDSAVYLCASSLRQGSNTEAFFGQGTRLTVV.

The chain employs TRBV11-2 and TRBJ1-6; D ambiguous. Trimming shortened V by 4 bases and J by 10 bases, and 11 bases separated the two germline ends. The germline gives CDR1 SGHAT, CDR2 FQNNGV. CDR3 length equals 13 residues. This chain's CDR3 is CASSSWAGSPLHF. The DNA for the CDR3 is TGTGCCAGCAGCTCCTGGGCGGGATCACCCCTCCACTTT.

This rearrangement joins TRBV5-1 to TRBJ2-3; D unclear. Trimming took off 1 base at V and 0 bases at J, with 9 bases between the two ends. The V gene's germline CDR1 is SGHRS and CDR2 YFSETQ. CDR3 size: 15 residues. The CDR3 reads CASSLRTASTDTQYF. The CDR3 DNA is TGCGCCAGCAGCTTGAGAACCGCAAGCACAGATACGCAGTATTTT.

V gene TRBV14 combines with J gene TRBJ1-3; no clear D gene. Trimming pared 5 bases from V and 0 bases from J, leaving 17 bases between. The CDR3 runs 17 residues. CDR1 is SGHDN and CDR2 is FVKESK in the germline V gene. This chain's CDR3 is CASSFQRLSSSGNTIYF. CDR3 in DNA: TGTGCCAGCAGCTTCCAGAGGCTGTCTAGCTCTGGAAACACCATATATTTT.

The chain carries TRBV4-2 and TRBJ2-7; D is uncertain. V was pared by 4 bases and J by 3 bases, with 10 bases between. The CDR3 loop spans 13 amino acids. The germline gives CDR1 LGHNA, CDR2 YNFKEQ. The CDR3 is CASSPGQDYEQYF. The CDR3 DNA follows: TGTGCCAGCAGCCCCGGGCAGGACTACGAGCAGTACTTC.

The CDR3 sequence: CASSWSVVEPNNEAFF. DNA of the CDR3: TGTGCCAGCAGCTGGAGCGTTGTTGAGCCTAATAATGAAGCTTTCTTT. The genes are TRBV7-9 and TRBJ1-1, with no clear D. CDR3 size: 16 residues. CDR1 SEHNR and CDR2 FQNEAQ come from the germline V gene (reference sequence). V was shortened by 4 bases and J by 7 bases, with 22 bases between the two germline ends.

This rearrangement joins TRBV4-2 to TRBJ1-3, with D perhaps TRBD1 (5 bases). This CDR3 is 17 amino acids long. From germline, CDR1 is LGHNA and CDR2 YNFKEQ. V was trimmed by 0 bases and J by 0 bases, leaving 12 bases between them. CDR3 sequence reads: CASSQELWGTSGNTIYF. Here the CDR3 DNA reads TGTGCCAGCAGCCAAGAATTGTGGGGGACCTCTGGAAACACCATATATTTT.

The chain links TRBV28 to TRBJ1-4; D is unclear. The V and J ends lost 5 bases and 8 bases respectively, with 6 bases between them. Germline V lookup: CDR1 MDHEN, CDR2 SYDVKM. CDR3 size: 11 residues. CDR3 DNA sequence: TGTGCCAGCAGTCCGGGGGAAAAACTGTTTTTT. As protein: CASSPGEKLFF.

This clone was recorded once. The V call is TRBV4-1, the J call TRBJ2-1; TRBD2 matches at 9 bases. The length of the CDR3 is 16 residues. Trimming cost V 8 bases and J 10 bases; bases outside gene matches: 18. Per germline, CDR1 MGHRA and CDR2 YSYEKL. CDR3 in DNA: TGCGCCAGCCGCTCAAAGGTAGCGGGGGCCGCCGGGGAGCAGTTCTTC. The encoded protein is CASRSKVAGAAGEQFF.

This clone was seen only once. This sequence joins TRBV9 and TRBJ2-2, with 11 nucleotides matching TRBD2. CDR3 length: 15 residues. V shed 7 bases and J 5 bases; nucleotides not matched to a gene: 7. Per the germline V gene, CDR1 is SGDLS and CDR2 is YYNGEE. The CDR3 DNA is TGTGCCAGCGGCTGGGCTAGCGGGGGGACCGGGGAGCTGTTTTTT. Translated, it gives CASGWASGGTGELFF.

The chain employs TRBV11-2 and TRBJ1-2; D might be TRBD1 (5 bases). V was clipped by 1 base and J by 2 bases, with 14 bases between them. CDR1 and CDR2 from the germline V gene are SGHAT and FQNNGV. The CDR3 sequence is 16 residues long. In DNA form, the CDR3 reads TGTGCCAGCAGCTTAGGCCCTAGGGACCGGAACTATGGCTACACCTTC. Amino acid sequence: CASSLGPRDRNYGYTF.

V is TRBV4-1 and J is TRBJ1-4; D may be TRBD1 (5 bases). Germline V lookup: CDR1 MGHRA, CDR2 YSYEKL. The CDR3 has 17 amino acids. V lost 1 base to trimming and J lost 0 bases, with 12 bases between them. The CDR3 bases are TGCGCCAGCAGCCAAGTCCGGGACCTCGCAACTAATGAAAAACTGTTTTTT. Its translation: CASSQVRDLATNEKLFF.

This chain uses TRBV3-1 (or the pseudogene TRBV3-2) with TRBJ1-1, with D unclear. Trimming removed 2 bases at V and 1 base at J, with 8 bases between. This CDR3 has 14 residues. Germline V gene sequence: CDR1 LGHDT, CDR2 YNNKEL (reference sequence). CDR3: CASSQLTPNTEAFF. CDR3 DNA: TGTGCCAGCAGCCAATTGACGCCGAACACTGAAGCTTTCTTT.

The V call is TRBV4-1, the J call TRBJ1-1; D is perhaps TRBD1 (5 bases). V dropped 4 bases and J dropped 4 bases, with 13 bases sitting between them. CDR1 is MGHRA and CDR2 is YSYEKL in the germline V gene. This CDR3 has 14 residues. In DNA, the CDR3 is TGCGCCAGCAGCCCTCTAGGGGCCGTCACTGAAGCTTTCTTT. It is translated as CASSPLGAVTEAFF.

The chain is built from TRBV29-1 and TRBJ2-1; a weak D match, TRBD2 (6 bases). Looked up from germline, CDR1 is SQVTM and CDR2 is ANQGSEA. This CDR3 region has 15 residues. Trimming cost V 5 bases and J 4 bases, with 18 bases left between them. CDR3 DNA: TGCAGCGTTCGTAAAAGGGACTTGGATTACAATGAGCAGTTCTTC. As protein: CSVRKRDLDYNEQFF.

The rearrangement uses TRBV5-6 and TRBJ2-2; 7 positions agree with TRBD1. The germline V gene encodes CDR1 SGHDT and CDR2 YYEEEE. The CDR3 runs 19 residues. J gave up 1 base and V 0 bases, and 12 bases lay outside the gene matches. The CDR3 is CASSLVSTWTGKNTGELFF. CDR3 DNA sequence: TGTGCCAGCAGCTTGGTTTCAACCTGGACAGGCAAGAACACCGGGGAGCTGTTTTTT.

The V call is TRBV14, the J call TRBJ1-2; 10 bases align to TRBD1. The germline gives CDR1 SGHDN, CDR2 FVKESK. This CDR3 is 16 amino acids long. The V segment lost 4 bases and the J segment 2 bases; nucleotides outside the gene matches: 7. The CDR3 reads CASSPTRTGGNYGYTF. For the CDR3, the DNA is TGTGCCAGCAGCCCGACCCGGACAGGGGGGAACTATGGCTACACCTTC.

This clone is a singleton in its sample. The J gene is TRBJ2-7, the V gene TRBV14; unclear D gene. Germline CDR1 is SGHDN and CDR2 is FVKESK. V lost 0 bases, J lost 0 bases, and 12 bases lay in between. The CDR3 covers 16 residues. The CDR3, as DNA: TGTGCCAGCAGCCAAGATTTGAGCGCGAGCTCCTACGAGCAGTACTTC. Encoded protein: CASSQDLSASSYEQYF.

The genes are TRBV2 and TRBJ2-3, with 10 bases lining up with TRBD2. Germline-derived CDR1 and CDR2 are SNHLY and FYNNEI. With 2 bases clipped from V and 13 bases from J, the junction kept 12 bases outside the gene matches. This CDR3 spans 15 amino acids. This CDR3 reads CASSESASGGRRKYF. The CDR3 DNA sequence: TGTGCCAGCAGTGAATCGGCTAGCGGGGGTCGTAGGAAGTATTTT.